Sequencing of this T cell receptor beta chain was carried out in a study of T cell responses to AZD1222 COVID-19 vaccine. Whole-study results and caveats: Increased Spike-specific TCR breadth and depth were observed after two AZD1222 doses.

Data came from immunoSEQ multiplex PCR; TCRdb stores just in-frame clones and leaves some out. In the table there are about 160,000 clones, around 90% of which are singletons. Regarding this clone: As yet, its antigen is unknown.

Germline assignment: CDR1 KGHDR and CDR2 SFDVKD. The CDR3 is made up of 15 amino acids. V lost 0 bases to trimming and J lost 5 bases, with 9 bases between them. The sample in question was peripheral blood, obtained on day 0 of MenACWY control vaccination. V and J are TRBV24-1 and TRBJ2-2, with D hard to call. The TCR originated in an adult in good health. The CDR3 sequence is CATSDLHGRTGELFF. The CDR3 DNA reads as TGTGCCACCAGTGATTTGCACGGCCGGACCGGGGAGCTGTTTTTT.